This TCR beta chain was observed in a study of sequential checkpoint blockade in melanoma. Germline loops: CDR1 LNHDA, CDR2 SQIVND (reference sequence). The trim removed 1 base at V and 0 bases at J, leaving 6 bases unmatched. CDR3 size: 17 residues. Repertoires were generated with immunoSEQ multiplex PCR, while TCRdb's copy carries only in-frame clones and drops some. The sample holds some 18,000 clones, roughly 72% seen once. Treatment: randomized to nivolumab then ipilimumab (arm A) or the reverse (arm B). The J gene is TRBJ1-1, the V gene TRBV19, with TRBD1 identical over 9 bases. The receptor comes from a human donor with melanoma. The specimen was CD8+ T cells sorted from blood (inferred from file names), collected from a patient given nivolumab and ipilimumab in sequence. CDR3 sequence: CASSIGGTGWMNTEAFF. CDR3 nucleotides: TGTGCCAGTAGTATAGGCGGGACAGGGTGGATGAACACTGAAGCTTTCTTT.